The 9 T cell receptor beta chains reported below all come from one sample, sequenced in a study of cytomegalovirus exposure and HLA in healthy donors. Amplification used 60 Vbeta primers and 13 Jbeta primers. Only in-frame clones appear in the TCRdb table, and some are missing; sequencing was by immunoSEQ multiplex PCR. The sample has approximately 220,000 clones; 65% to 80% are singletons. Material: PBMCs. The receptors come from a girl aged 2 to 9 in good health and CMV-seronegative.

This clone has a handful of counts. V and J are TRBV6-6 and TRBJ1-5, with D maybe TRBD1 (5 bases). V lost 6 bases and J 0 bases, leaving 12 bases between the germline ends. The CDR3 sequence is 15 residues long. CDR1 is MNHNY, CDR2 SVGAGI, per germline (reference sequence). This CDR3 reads CASRSQGTSNQPQHF. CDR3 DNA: TGTGCCAGCAGGTCCCAGGGTACTAGCAATCAGCCCCAGCATTTT.

CDR3 sequence reads: CASSFTGPAAQETQYF. The CDR3 coding sequence is TGTGCCAGCAGCTTTACTGGCCCCGCGGCCCAAGAGACCCAGTACTTC. The V gene is TRBV7-9, the J gene TRBJ2-5; no firm D call. Deletions cut 3 bases from V and 1 base from J, with 15 bases between. Germline lookup yields CDR1 SEHNR and CDR2 FQNEAQ (reference sequence). The CDR3 is made up of 16 amino acids.

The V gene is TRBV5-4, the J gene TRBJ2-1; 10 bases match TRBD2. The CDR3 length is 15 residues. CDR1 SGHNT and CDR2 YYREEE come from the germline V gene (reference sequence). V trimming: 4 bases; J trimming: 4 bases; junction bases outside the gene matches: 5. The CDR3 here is CASSGRTSGYNEQFF. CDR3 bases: TGTGCCAGCAGCGGACGGACTAGCGGTTACAATGAGCAGTTCTTC. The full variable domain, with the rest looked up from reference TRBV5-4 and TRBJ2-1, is ETGVTQSPTHLIKTRGQQVTLRCSSQSGHNTVSWYQQALGQGPQFIFQYYREEENGRGNFPPRFSGLQFPNYSSELNVNALELDDSALYLCASSGRTSGYNEQFFGPGTRLTVL.

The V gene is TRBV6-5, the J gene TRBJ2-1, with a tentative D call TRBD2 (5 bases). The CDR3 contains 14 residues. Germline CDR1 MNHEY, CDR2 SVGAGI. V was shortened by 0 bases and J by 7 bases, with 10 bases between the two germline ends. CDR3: CASSYSPGRNEQFF. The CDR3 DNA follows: TGTGCCAGCAGTTACTCCCCGGGAAGGAATGAGCAGTTCTTC.

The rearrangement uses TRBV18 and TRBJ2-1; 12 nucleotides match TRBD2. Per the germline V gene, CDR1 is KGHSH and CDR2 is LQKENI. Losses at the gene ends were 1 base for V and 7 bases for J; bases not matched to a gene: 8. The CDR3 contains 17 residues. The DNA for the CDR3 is TGTGCCAGCTCACCACTCGGGGGACTAGCGGGCGAGAATGAGCAGTTCTTC. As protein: CASSPLGGLAGENEQFF.

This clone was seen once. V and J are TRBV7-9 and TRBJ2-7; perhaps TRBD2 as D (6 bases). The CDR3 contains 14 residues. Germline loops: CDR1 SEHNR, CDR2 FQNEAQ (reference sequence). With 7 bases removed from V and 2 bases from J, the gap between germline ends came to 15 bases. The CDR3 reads CASTRSPGAYEQYF. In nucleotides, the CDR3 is TGTGCCAGCACCCGCTCGCCGGGAGCCTACGAGCAGTACTTC. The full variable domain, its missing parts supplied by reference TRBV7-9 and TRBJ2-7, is DTGVSQNPRHKITKRGQNVTFRCDPISEHNRLYWYRQTLGQGPEFLTYFQNEAQLEKSRLLSDRFSAERPKGSFSTLEIQRTEQGDSAMYLCASTRSPGAYEQYFGPGTRLTVT.

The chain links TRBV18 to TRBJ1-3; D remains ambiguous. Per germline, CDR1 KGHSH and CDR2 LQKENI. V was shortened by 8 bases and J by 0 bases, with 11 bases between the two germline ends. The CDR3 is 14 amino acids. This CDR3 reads CASHTSSSGNTIYF. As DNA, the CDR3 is TGTGCCAGCCATACGTCCAGCTCTGGAAACACCATATATTTT.

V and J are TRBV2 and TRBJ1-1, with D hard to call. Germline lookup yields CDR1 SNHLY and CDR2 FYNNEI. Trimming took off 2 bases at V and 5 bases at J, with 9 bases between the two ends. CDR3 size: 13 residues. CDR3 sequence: CASSETGGTEAFF. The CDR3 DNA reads TGTGCCAGCAGTGAAACGGGTGGGACTGAAGCTTTCTTT. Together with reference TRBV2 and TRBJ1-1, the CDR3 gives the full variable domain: EPEVTQTPSHQVTQMGQEVILRCVPISNHLYFYWYRQILGQKVEFLVSFYNNEISEKSEIFDDQFSVERPDGSNFTLKIRSTKLEDSAMYFCASSETGGTEAFFGQGTRLTVV.

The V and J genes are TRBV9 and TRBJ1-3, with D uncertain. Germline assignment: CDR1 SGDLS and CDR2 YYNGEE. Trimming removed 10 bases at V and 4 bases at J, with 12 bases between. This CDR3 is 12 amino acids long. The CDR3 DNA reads TGTGCCCGGGTCGGAGGAGGAAACACCATATATTTT. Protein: CARVGGGNTIYF. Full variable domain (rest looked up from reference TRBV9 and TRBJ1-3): DSGVTQTPKHLITATGQRVTLRCSPRSGDLSVYWYQQSLDQGLQFLIQYYNGEERAKGNILERFSAQQFPDLHSELNLSSLELGDSALYFCARVGGGNTIYFGEGSWLTVV.